This TCR beta chain was retrieved from a study of cytotoxic CD8 clonotypes in ibrutinib-treated CLL. Libraries of TCR beta were made from 1.5 to 2.5 micrograms of genomic DNA that came from cryopreserved PBMCs. Produced via immunoSEQ multiplex PCR; TCRdb's table is partial and in-frame only. The sample lists about 310,000 clones; almost 80% were seen once. This clone was counted between two and nine times. The same CDR3 is also encoded by other DNA sequences in this sample. The ends lost 6 bases at V and 3 bases at J; junction bases unmatched: 6. CDR1 and CDR2 (germline): MNHEY, SVGAGI. The CDR3 is made up of 15 amino acids.

Source: PBMCs, taken before ibrutinib treatment. The chain is built from TRBV6-5 and TRBJ2-7, with TRBD2 matching 12 bases. This clonotype originated in a human donor with chronic lymphocytic leukemia. CDR3 DNA: TGTGCCAGCAGAGGCCTAGCGGGAGGGCTCTACGAGCAGTACTTC. Residues: CASRGLAGGLYEQYF.